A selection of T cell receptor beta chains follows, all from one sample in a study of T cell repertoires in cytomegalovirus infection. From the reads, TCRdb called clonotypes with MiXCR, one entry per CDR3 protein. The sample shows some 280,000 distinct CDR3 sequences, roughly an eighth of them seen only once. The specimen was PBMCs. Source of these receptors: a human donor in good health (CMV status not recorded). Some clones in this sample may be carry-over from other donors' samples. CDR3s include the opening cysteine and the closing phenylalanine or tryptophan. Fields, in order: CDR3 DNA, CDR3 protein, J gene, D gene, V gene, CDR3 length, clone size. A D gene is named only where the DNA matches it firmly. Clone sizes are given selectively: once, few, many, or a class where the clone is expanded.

TGTGCCAGCAGTTTACCGGGGCCCCAGGGTTTT CASSLPGPQGF TRBJ1-5 - TRBV28 11 few
TGCAGTGCTTTCAATCGGAACCTTGGGGCCTACGAGCAGTACTTC CSAFNRNLGAYEQYF TRBJ2-7 - TRBV20-1 15 -
TGTGCCAGCAGTGGGACCGGGTCCAGAGGGGGGAATCAGCCCCAGCATTTT CASSGTGSRGGNQPQHF TRBJ1-5 - TRBV6-2/TRBV6-3 17 many
TGTGCCGGTACCGGGACAGGCGGGTATAGCGGGGAGCTGTTTTTT CAGTGTGGYSGELFF TRBJ2-2 TRBD1 TRBV28 15 -
TGTGCCAGCAGTTACTCGAAGTCGCAGATTGGGGATGAGCAGTTCTTC CASSYSKSQIGDEQFF TRBJ2-1 - TRBV6-2/TRBV6-3 16 -
TGTGCCACCAGTGGAAGCACCGGGGAGCTGTTTTTT CATSGSTGELFF TRBJ2-2 - TRBV24-1 12 -
TGTGCCAGCAGGGGACAACTAACTAATGAAAAACTGTTTTTT CASRGQLTNEKLFF TRBJ1-4 - TRBV2 14 many
TGCGCCAGCAGCCCGGGACGGGGGGTCTATGGCTACACCTTC CASSPGRGVYGYTF TRBJ1-2 - TRBV5-1 14 -
TGTGCCAGCAGCTTAGCCGGGACAGCGAACACCGGGGAGCTGTTTTTT CASSLAGTANTGELFF TRBJ2-2 TRBD1 TRBV7-8 16 many
TGTGCCAGCAGTCCCCTGGTACTAGCGGGAGTCACCGGGGAGCTGTTTTTT CASSPLVLAGVTGELFF TRBJ2-2 TRBD2 TRBV28 17 few
TGTGCCACCCCACGCGGGCAGGGCTACGGCTACACCTTC CATPRGQGYGYTF TRBJ1-2 - TRBV7-9 13 many
TGTGCCAGCAGTGAAGTAGCGGTGGGGAATGAGCAGTTCTTC CASSEVAVGNEQFF TRBJ2-1 - TRBV2 14 few
TGTGCCAGCAGCTTGAGGCAGGGGGCGCTGACCGGGGAGCTGTTTTTT CASSLRQGALTGELFF TRBJ2-2 TRBD1 TRBV7-8 16 many
TGTGCCAGCAGCTCGACTGTGGGAATGAACACTGAAGCTTTCTTT CASSSTVGMNTEAFF TRBJ1-1 - TRBV7-9 15 -
TGCAGTGCTAGTGCCACTAGACTCTACGAGCAGTACTTC CSASATRLYEQYF TRBJ2-7 - TRBV20-1 13 once
TGTGCCAGCAGCCCACGAGGGTGGGGTAACTATGGCTACACCTTC CASSPRGWGNYGYTF TRBJ1-2 - TRBV7-2 15 many
TGTGCCAGCAGCCATCGGGCCTCACTTGGAAACACTGAAGCTTTCTTT CASSHRASLGNTEAFF TRBJ1-1 - TRBV7-2 16 many
TGCGCCAGCTTTCCCCGGGACAACTCTGGAAACACCATATATTTT CASFPRDNSGNTIYF TRBJ1-3 - TRBV10-2 15 many
TGTGCCAGCTCACGATCCGTGGACTCTGGAAACAACATATATTTT CASSRSVDSGNNIYF TRBJ1-3 - TRBV18 15 -
TGTGCCAGCAGCATAGCGGGAGCGGGCGAGCAGTACTTC CASSIAGAGEQYF TRBJ2-7 TRBD2 TRBV12-3/TRBV12-4 13 few
TGTGCCAGCAGCCAAGATGAAGGACAGGGCTACTACGAGCAGTACTTC CASSQDEGQGYYEQYF TRBJ2-7 TRBD1 TRBV4-2 16 many
TGTGCCAGCAGTATGCAGCCAATCTATGGCTACACCTTC CASSMQPIYGYTF TRBJ1-2 - TRBV12-3/TRBV12-4 13 few
TGTGCCAGCAGCTTAGAAGTTATCTCCTACGAGCAGTACTTC CASSLEVISYEQYF TRBJ2-7 - TRBV7-6 14 many
TGCAGTGCTAGACCCCACGTCGCACAAGAGCAGTACTTC CSARPHVAQEQYF TRBJ2-7 - TRBV20-1 13 few
TGCAGTGCTAGCGCAGGGGTGGCTAACTATGGCTACACCTTC CSASAGVANYGYTF TRBJ1-2 - TRBV20-1 14 few
TGTGCCAGCAGCCGTTACGGGGCCGCGGGGCAGTTCTTC CASSRYGAAGQFF TRBJ2-1 - TRBV7-3 13 many
TGTGCCAGCAGCCCCGGACAGGGTCTATACGAGCAGTACTTC CASSPGQGLYEQYF TRBJ2-7 TRBD1 TRBV28 14 many
TGTGCCAGCAGTTTAGAGGAGGGGTTCGGCTACACCTTC CASSLEEGFGYTF TRBJ1-2 - TRBV12-3/TRBV12-4 13 -
TGTGCCAGCAGAATGACTAGTCTGTCGAATGAGCAGTTCTTC CASRMTSLSNEQFF TRBJ2-1 - TRBV6-2/TRBV6-3 14 few
TGTGCCAGCAGCCTCGGGTGGTATAGCACCGGGGAGCTGTTTTTT CASSLGWYSTGELFF TRBJ2-2 - TRBV7-3 15 -
TGTGCCAGCAGTTACGGGCAAGGGACAGGGGGTTACGAGCAGTACTTC CASSYGQGTGGYEQYF TRBJ2-7 TRBD1 TRBV6-2/TRBV6-3 16 many
TGCAGTGCGGGAGGGGCGGGGGGCCCCTCCTCCTACAATGAGCAGTTCTTC CSAGGAGGPSSYNEQFF TRBJ2-1 TRBD2 TRBV20-1 17 few
TGCAGTGCGCGATCACCCCAGGGGGGTCAGCCCCAGCATTTT CSARSPQGGQPQHF TRBJ1-5 TRBD1 TRBV20-1 14 -
TGTGCCAGCAGTGAATTAATGAGGACCCAGTACTTC CASSELMRTQYF TRBJ2-5 - TRBV25-1 12 few
TGTGCCAGCAGTTCCCCAAGGGGGGCGGTCTGGGAAGGCTACACCTTC CASSSPRGAVWEGYTF TRBJ1-2 - TRBV28 16 -
TGCAGTGCTAGAACGGGGGGAGGCGAGCAGTACTTC CSARTGGGEQYF TRBJ2-7 TRBD2 TRBV20-1 12 -
TGTGCCAGCAGTTTGGACAACCGAAACACCGGGGAGCTGTTTTTT CASSLDNRNTGELFF TRBJ2-2 - TRBV12-3/TRBV12-4 15 many
TGCAGTGCTAGAAGGGTCCCCGGGGAGCTGTTTTTT CSARRVPGELFF TRBJ2-2 - TRBV20-1 12 -
TGTGCCAGCAGCTTAGCGCCACCGACTAGCGGGAGATCGGGGGCCACAGATACGCAGTATTTT CASSLAPPTSGRSGATDTQYF TRBJ2-3 TRBD2 TRBV7-6 21 many
TGTGCCAGCTCACCTTTACAGGGGGCGGACTGGTACACTGAAGCTTTCTTT CASSPLQGADWYTEAFF TRBJ1-1 TRBD1 TRBV18 17 many
TGCGCCAGCAGCCAACCTCTGGACGCTAATGAAAAACTGTTTTTT CASSQPLDANEKLFF TRBJ1-4 - TRBV4-1 15 many
TGTGCCAGCAGCCCCCGGCGCTCCCAAGAGACCCAGTACTTC CASSPRRSQETQYF TRBJ2-5 - TRBV7-2 14 many
TGTGCCAGCATCGGGCAGGACCCACAAGAGACCCAGTACTTC CASIGQDPQETQYF TRBJ2-5 - TRBV6-2/TRBV6-3 14 -
TGTGCCAGCTCACCAGAGGGGTCAACGCCCCAGCATTTT CASSPEGSTPQHF TRBJ1-5 - TRBV18 13 many
TGTGCCAGTAGTTGGACTAGCGGGAGCGATGAGCAGTTCTTC CASSWTSGSDEQFF TRBJ2-1 TRBD2 TRBV19 14 -
TGTGCCAGCAGCCGACGACAGGGGGGCGGTGAAGCTTTCTTT CASSRRQGGGEAFF TRBJ1-1 TRBD1 TRBV6-2/TRBV6-3 14 -